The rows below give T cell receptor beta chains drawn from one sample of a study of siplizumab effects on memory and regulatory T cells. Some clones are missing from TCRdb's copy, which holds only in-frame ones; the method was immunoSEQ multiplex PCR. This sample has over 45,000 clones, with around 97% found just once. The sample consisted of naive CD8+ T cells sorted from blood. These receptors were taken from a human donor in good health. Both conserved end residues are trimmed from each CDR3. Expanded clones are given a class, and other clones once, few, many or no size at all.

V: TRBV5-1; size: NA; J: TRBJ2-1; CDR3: ASSTDFTSYNEQF
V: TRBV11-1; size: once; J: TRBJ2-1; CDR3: ASSLDGESSYNEQF
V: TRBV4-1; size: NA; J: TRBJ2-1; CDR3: ASSLDSGRSSYNEQF
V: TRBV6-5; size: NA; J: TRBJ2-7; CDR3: ASSYGSDRDEQY
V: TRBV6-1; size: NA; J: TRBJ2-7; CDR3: ASSETGVLDEQY
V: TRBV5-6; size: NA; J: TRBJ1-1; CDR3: ASSCPSSGIPEAF
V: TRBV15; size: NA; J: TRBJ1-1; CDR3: ATSRDRGSTEAF
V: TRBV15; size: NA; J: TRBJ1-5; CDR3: ATSRDGGAWDQPQH
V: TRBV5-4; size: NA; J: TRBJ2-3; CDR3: ASSPPDTQY
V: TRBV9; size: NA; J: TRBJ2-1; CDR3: ASSVWDRVDEQF
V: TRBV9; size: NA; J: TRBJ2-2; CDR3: ASSDSREANTGELF
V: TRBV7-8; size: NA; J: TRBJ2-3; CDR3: ASSPRSGRGTDTQY
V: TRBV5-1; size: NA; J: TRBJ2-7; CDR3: ASSMTSPSYEQY
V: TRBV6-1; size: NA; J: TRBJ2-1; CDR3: ASSEPLRMGVENEQF
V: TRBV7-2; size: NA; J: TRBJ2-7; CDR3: ASSLLAGDYEQY
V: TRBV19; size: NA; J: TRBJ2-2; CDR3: ASKVGLAGAGELF
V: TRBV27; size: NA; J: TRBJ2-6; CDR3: ASSFTGVSGANVLT
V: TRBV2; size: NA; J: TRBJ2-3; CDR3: ASSEAVAVTDTQY
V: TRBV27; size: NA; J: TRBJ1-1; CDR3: ASSPATATEAF
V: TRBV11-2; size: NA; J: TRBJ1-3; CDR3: ASSLGPPPGNTIY
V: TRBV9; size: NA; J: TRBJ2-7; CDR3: ASSAGAGTTYEQY
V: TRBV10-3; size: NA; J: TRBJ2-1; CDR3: AGGERSSSYNEQF
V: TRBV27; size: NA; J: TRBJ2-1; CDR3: ASSLSSGIGGREQF
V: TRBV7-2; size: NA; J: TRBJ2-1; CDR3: ASSLIAGVGWNEQF
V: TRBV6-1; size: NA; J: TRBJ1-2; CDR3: ASSEAPGGYGYT
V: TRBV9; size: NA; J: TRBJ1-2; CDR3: ASSVGHGYT
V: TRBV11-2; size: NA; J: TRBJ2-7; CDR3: ASSFLEGINEQY
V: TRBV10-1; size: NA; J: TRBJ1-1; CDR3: ASRSGQHTEAF
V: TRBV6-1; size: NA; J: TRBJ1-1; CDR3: ASSQMGGQYTEAF
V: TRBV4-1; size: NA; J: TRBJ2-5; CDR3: ASSQEFREETQY
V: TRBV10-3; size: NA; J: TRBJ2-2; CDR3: AALAEGPGELF